The 8 T cell receptor beta chains below all came from one sample that was sequenced in a study of cytomegalovirus exposure and HLA in healthy donors. The PCR employed 60 Vbeta primers together with 13 Jbeta primers. The table came from immunoSEQ multiplex PCR; TCRdb's copy has only in-frame clones and leaves some out. The sample includes about 90,000 clones, approximately 66% seen only once; the top ten take 3% to 5%. Sequencing was performed on PBMCs. The receptor set was obtained from a man aged 25-45 years in good health and CMV-seronegative.

The chain links TRBV7-8 to TRBJ2-1; 9 nucleotides match TRBD2. V lost 3 bases to trimming and J lost 0 bases; unmatched junction nucleotides: 12. CDR1 is SGHVS, CDR2 FQNEAQ, per germline. The CDR3 loop spans 19 amino acids. CDR3 amino acids: CASSFRASGETSSYNEQFF. DNA of the CDR3: TGTGCCAGCAGCTTTCGGGCTAGCGGGGAAACAAGCTCCTACAATGAGCAGTTCTTC.

The CDR3 spells CASSVGLAGVTDTQYF. Here the CDR3 DNA reads TGTGCCAGCAGCGTAGGGTTAGCGGGAGTAACAGATACGCAGTATTTT. The J gene is TRBJ2-3, the V gene TRBV9; 9 bases agree with TRBD2. The CDR3 sequence is 16 residues long. Germline V CDR1 and CDR2: SGDLS, YYNGEE. With V trimmed by 0 bases and J by 3 bases, 5 bases remained unmatched.

This clone has more than one count but fewer than ten. The CDR3 nucleotides read TGTGCCAGCAGTCAACTTAACAATGAGCAGTTCTTC. This sequence encodes CASSQLNNEQFF. This chain links TRBV7-9 with TRBJ2-1; D ambiguous. This CDR3 has 12 amino acids. CDR1 SEHNR and CDR2 FQNEAQ come from the germline V gene (reference sequence). Deletions cut 6 bases from V and 5 bases from J, with 8 bases between.

The chain couples TRBV7-3 to TRBJ1-6; 8 bases agree with TRBD1. Germline loops: CDR1 SGHTA, CDR2 FQGTGA. CDR3 length equals 15 residues. J was trimmed by 9 bases and V by 5 bases; bases with no gene match: 9. The CDR3 sequence: CASSADREVSSPLHF. The DNA for the CDR3 is TGTGCCAGCAGCGCGGACAGGGAGGTTAGTTCACCCCTCCACTTT.

The CDR3 here is CASSSIPGQAPLFF. In DNA form, the CDR3 reads TGTGCCAGCAGCTCTATCCCGGGACAGGCCCCACTGTTTTTT. The chain combines TRBV7-3 with TRBJ1-4; 8 nucleotides line up with TRBD1. The V and J ends lost 4 bases and 13 bases, in that order; junction bases with no gene match: 11. The germline CDR1 and CDR2 sequences are SGHTA and FQGTGA. The CDR3 has 14 amino acids.

The chain couples TRBV5-4 to TRBJ1-2, with unresolved D. This CDR3 has 15 amino acids. The germline CDR1 and CDR2 sequences are SGHNT and YYREEE (reference sequence). Trimming took off 1 base at V and 5 bases at J, with 15 bases between the two ends. CDR3 residues: CASSLPGGKNYGYTF. CDR3 coding DNA: TGTGCCAGCAGCTTGCCGGGCGGGAAAAATTATGGCTACACCTTC.

V and J are TRBV7-3 and TRBJ1-1; 10 bases map to TRBD1. With V trimmed by 4 bases and J by 6 bases, 14 bases remained unmatched. Germline loops: CDR1 SGHTA, CDR2 FQGTGA. This CDR3 spans 17 amino acids. The CDR3 DNA follows: TGTGCCAGCAGCTATGCACCATTAAGGGGGACAGGGGCTGAAGCTTTCTTT. This translates into CASSYAPLRGTGAEAFF.

This clone was detected once. The rearrangement links TRBV18 to TRBJ1-2; 7 bases are a match to TRBD1. CDR3 size: 13 residues. CDR1 is KGHSH and CDR2 is LQKENI in the germline V gene. The J segment lost 5 bases and the V segment lost 5 bases, leaving 5 bases of the junction unmatched. The CDR3 protein is CASSEDREYGYTF. Here the CDR3 DNA reads TGTGCCAGCTCAGAAGACAGGGAGTATGGCTACACCTTC.